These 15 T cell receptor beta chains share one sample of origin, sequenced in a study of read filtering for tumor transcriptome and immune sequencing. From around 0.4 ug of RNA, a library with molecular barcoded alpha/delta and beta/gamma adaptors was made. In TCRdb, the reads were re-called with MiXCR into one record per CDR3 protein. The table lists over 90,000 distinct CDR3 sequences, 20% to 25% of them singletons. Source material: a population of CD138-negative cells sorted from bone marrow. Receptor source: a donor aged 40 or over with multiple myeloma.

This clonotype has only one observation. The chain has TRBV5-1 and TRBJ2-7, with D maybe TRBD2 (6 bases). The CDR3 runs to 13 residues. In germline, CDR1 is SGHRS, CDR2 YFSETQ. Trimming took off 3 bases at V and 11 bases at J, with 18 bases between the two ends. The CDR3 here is CASSSGTFSGEYF. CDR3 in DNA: TGCGCCAGCAGCTCCGGGACCTTCTCGGGGGAGTACTTC.

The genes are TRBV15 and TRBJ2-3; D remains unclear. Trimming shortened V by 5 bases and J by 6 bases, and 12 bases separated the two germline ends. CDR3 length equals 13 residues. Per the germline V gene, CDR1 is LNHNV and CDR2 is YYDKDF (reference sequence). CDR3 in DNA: TGTGCCACCAGCCGTGATAGTGGGGATACGCAGTATTTT. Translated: CATSRDSGDTQYF. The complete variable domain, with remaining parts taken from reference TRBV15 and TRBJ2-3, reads DAMVIQNPRYQVTQFGKPVTLSCSQTLNHNVMYWYQQKSSQAPKLLFHYYDKDFNNEADTPDNFQSRRPNTSFCFLDIRSPGLGDTAMYLCATSRDSGDTQYFGPGTRLTVL.

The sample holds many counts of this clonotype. CDR3 amino acids: CASSQVGLDNEQFF. CDR3 DNA sequence: TGTGCCAGCAGCCAAGTGGGGCTGGACAATGAGCAGTTCTTC. The chain couples TRBV7-2 to TRBJ2-1; perhaps TRBD1 as D (5 bases). The germline V gene encodes CDR1 SGHTA and CDR2 FQGNSA. There are 14 residues in the CDR3. V was shortened by 5 bases and J by 5 bases, with 13 bases between the two germline ends.

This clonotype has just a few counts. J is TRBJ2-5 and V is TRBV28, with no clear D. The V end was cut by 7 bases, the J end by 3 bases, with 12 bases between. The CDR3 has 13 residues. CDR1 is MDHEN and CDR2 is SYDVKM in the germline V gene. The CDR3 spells CASTLPDKETQYF. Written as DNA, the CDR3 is TGTGCCAGCACCCTGCCAGATAAAGAGACCCAGTACTTC.

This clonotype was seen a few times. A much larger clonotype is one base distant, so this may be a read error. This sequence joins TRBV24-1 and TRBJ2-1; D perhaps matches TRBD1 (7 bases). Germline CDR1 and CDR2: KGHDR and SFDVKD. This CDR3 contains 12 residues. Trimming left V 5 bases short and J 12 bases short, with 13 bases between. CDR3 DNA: TGTGCCACCAGTGCAGGGGGAGGTGGGCAGTTCTTC. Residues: CATSAGGGGQFF.

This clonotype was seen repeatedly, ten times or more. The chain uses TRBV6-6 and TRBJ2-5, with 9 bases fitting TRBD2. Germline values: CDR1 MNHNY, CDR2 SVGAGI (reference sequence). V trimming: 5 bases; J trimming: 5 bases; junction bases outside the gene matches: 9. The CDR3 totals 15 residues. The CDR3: CASSPAGGMEETQYF. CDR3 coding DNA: TGTGCCAGCAGTCCAGCGGGGGGAATGGAGGAGACCCAGTACTTC.

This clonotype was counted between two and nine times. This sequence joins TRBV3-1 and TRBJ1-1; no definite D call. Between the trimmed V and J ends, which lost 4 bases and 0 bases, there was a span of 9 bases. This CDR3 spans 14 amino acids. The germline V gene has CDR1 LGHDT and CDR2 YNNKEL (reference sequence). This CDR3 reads CASSPDLMNTEAFF. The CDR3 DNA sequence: TGTGCCAGCAGCCCAGATTTAATGAACACTGAAGCTTTCTTT. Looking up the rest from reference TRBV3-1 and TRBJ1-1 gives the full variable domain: DTAVSQTPKYLVTQMGNDKSIKCEQNLGHDTMYWYKQDSKKFLKIMFSYNNKELIINETVPNRFSPKSPDKAHLNLHINSLELGDSAVYFCASSPDLMNTEAFFGQGTRLTVV.

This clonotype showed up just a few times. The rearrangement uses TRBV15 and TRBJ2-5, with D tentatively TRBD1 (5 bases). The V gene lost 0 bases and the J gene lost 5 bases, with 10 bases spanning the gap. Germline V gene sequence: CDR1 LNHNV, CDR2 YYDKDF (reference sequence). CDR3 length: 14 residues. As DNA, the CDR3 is TGTGCCACCAGCAGAGACAGGGCATTGGAGACCCAGTACTTC. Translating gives CATSRDRALETQYF.

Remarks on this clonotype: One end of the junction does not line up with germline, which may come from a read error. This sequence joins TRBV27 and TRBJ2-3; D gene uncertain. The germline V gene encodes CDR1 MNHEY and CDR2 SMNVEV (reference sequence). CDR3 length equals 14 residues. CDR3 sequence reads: CAGSLSSTTDTQYF. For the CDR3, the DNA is TGTGCCGGCAGTTTGTCCAGCACCACAGATACGCAGTATTTT.

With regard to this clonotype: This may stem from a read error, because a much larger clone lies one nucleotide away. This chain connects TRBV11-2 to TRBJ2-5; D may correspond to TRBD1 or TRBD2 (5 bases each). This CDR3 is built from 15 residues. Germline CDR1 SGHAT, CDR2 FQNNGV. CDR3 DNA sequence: TGTGCCAGCAGCTCCCAGGACCGGGACCAAGGGACCCATTACTTC. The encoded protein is CASSSQDRDQGTHYF.

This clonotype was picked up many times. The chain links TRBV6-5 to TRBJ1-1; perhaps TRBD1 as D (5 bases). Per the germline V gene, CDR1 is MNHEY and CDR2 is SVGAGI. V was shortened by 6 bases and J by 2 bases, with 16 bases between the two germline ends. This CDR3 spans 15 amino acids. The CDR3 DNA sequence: TGTGCCAGCAGCTCCCTGAATGGGGGTAACACTGAAGCTTTCTTT. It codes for CASSSLNGGNTEAFF.

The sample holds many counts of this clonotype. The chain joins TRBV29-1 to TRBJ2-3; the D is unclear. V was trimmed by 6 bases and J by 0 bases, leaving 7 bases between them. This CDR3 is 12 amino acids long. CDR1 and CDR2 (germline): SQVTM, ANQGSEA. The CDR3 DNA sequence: TGCAGCGTCACTGCTAGCACAGATACGCAGTATTTT. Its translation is CSVTASTDTQYF.

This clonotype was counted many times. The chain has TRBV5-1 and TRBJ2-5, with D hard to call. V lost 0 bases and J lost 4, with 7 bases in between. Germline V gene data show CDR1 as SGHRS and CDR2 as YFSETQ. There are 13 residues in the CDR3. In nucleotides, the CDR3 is TGCGCCAGCAGCTTGGAGTGGGCAGAGACCCAGTACTTC. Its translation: CASSLEWAETQYF.

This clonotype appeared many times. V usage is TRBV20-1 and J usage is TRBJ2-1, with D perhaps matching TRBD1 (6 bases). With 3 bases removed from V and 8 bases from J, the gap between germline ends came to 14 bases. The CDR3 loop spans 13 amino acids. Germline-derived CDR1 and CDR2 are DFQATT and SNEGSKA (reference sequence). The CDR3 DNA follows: TGCAGTGCTAGGTTAGGGGGAATACATGAGCAGTTCTTC. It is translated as CSARLGGIHEQFF.

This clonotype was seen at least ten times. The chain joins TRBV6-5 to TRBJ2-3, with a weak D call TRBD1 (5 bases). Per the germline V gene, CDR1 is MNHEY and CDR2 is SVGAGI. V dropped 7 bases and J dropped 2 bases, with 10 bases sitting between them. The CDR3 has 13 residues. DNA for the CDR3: TGTGCCAGCACCAGACAGCTCACAGATACGCAGTATTTT. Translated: CASTRQLTDTQYF.